This TCR beta chain was sequenced during a study of OX40 agonist ivuxolimab in advanced cancers. Sequenced by immunoSEQ multiplex PCR; TCRdb stores in-frame clones only, minus some. The data contain roughly 77,000 clones, 80% to 95% of them singletons. The CDR3 is made up of 13 amino acids. J lost 5 bases, V lost 5 bases, and 3 bases had no gene match. The germline gives CDR1 MNHGY, CDR2 SVAAGI. This material consisted of CD4+ or CD8+ T cells sorted from blood, taken in a trial of the OX40 agonist ivuxolimab. The chain employs TRBV6-9 and TRBJ2-4; TRBD1 agrees at 7 bases. The receptor was isolated from an adult with an advanced solid tumor such as melanoma, head and neck, liver or kidney cancer. CDR3 loop: CASSPDRQNIQYF. The CDR3 nucleotides read TGTGCCAGCAGTCCGGACAGGCAAAACATTCAGTACTTC.